The 25 T cell receptor beta chains given below trace back to one sample, sequenced in a study of blood T cells in healthy people across ages. The authors ran a second PCR of 7 to 11 cycles using a sample-barcoded 5' primer and a J-beta primer mix. TCRdb reprocessed the 5' RACE reads with MiXCR, giving one entry per CDR3 protein. The sample has about 640,000 distinct CDR3 sequences, about 30% seen once. The sample consisted of blood. The receptors stem from a woman older than 75 in good health.

About this clonotype: The CDR3 does not end in the conserved phenylalanine or tryptophan, so this is likely a read error. V is TRBV5-6 and J is TRBJ2-7, with unresolved D. The length of the CDR3 is 15 residues. The V end lost 4 bases, the J end lost 5 bases, and 19 bases lay between the germline ends. The germline CDR1 and CDR2 sequences are SGHDT and YYEEEE. CDR3 residues: CASSPEDRPFHEQYL. CDR3 coding DNA: TGTGCCAGCAGCCCCGAGGACCGGCCCTTCCACGAGCAGTACCTC.

This clonotype was observed a few times. V gene TRBV5-4 combines with J gene TRBJ2-3, with D perhaps given as TRBD1 or TRBD2 (5 bases each). The germline V gene has CDR1 SGHNT and CDR2 YYREEE (reference sequence). This CDR3 region has 15 residues. V was cut by 5 bases and J by 2 bases, with 15 bases left in between. CDR3 coding DNA: TGTGCCAGCAGTCCCAAGGGACCCAACACAGATACGCAGTATTTT. Translation: CASSPKGPNTDTQYF.

This clonotype was seen a few times. A much bigger clone sits one base away, suggesting this may be a read error. This sequence joins TRBV5-1 and TRBJ2-7; 7 bases map to TRBD1. The CDR3 runs to 15 residues. From germline, CDR1 is SGHRS and CDR2 YFSETQ. J was trimmed by 3 bases and V by 5 bases; bases with no gene match: 11. The CDR3 loop is CASRLETGICYEQYF. CDR3 coding DNA: TGCGCCAGCAGATTAGAGACAGGGATCTGCTACGAGCAGTACTTC. The whole variable domain, remainder taken from reference TRBV5-1 and TRBJ2-7, is KAGVTQTPRYLIKTRGQQVTLSCSPISGHRSVSWYQQTPGQGLQFLFEYFSETQRNKGNFPGRFSGRQFSNSRSEMNVSTLELGDSALYLCASRLETGICYEQYFGPGTRLTVT.

The chain couples TRBV7-9 to TRBJ2-1, with 14 bases that match TRBD2. Trimming removed 3 bases from V and 7 bases from J; junction bases left unmatched: 8. This CDR3 contains 17 residues. Germline CDR1 SEHNR, CDR2 FQNEAQ (reference sequence). CDR3 amino acids: CASSLTGTSGRRNEQFF. For the CDR3, the DNA is TGTGCCAGCAGCTTGACCGGGACTAGCGGGAGAAGGAATGAGCAGTTCTTC.

Concerning this clonotype itself: This may be a read error: a much more frequent sequence differs by one nucleotide. The V and J genes are TRBV5-1 and TRBJ1-6, with D uncertain. Trimming cost V 2 bases and J 5 bases, with 2 bases left between them. Germline V lookup: CDR1 SGHRS, CDR2 YFSETQ. CDR3 length: 12 residues. This CDR3 is CASSFDNSPLHF. CDR3 nucleotides: TGCGCCAGCAGCTTCGATAATTCACCCCTCCACTTT.

This clonotype was seen more than once but under ten times. The chain combines TRBV29-1 with TRBJ1-2; 9 nucleotides line up with TRBD1. V shed 7 bases, J shed 3 bases, and the junction held 9 bases outside the gene matches. Germline CDR1 is SQVTM and CDR2 is ANQGSEA. CDR3 length: 14 amino acids. The CDR3 DNA follows: TGCAGCGCCTCTACAGGGGGCGGTGACTATGGCTACACCTTC. Amino acids: CSASTGGGDYGYTF.

The genes are TRBV6-2 or TRBV6-3 and TRBJ2-1; D ambiguous. The end of the DNA fits TRBJ2-7 better, so the J call may be wrong. The CDR3 length is 14 residues. Germline values: CDR1 MNHEY, CDR2 SVGEGT. The CDR3 sequence: CASSYQMISYEQYF. DNA of the CDR3: TGTGCCAGCAGTTACCAGATGATATCCTACGAGCAGTACTTC.

At least ten counts were recorded for this clonotype. The rearrangement links TRBV4-2 to TRBJ2-5; TRBD2 matches at 12 bases. The ends lost 4 bases at V and 0 bases at J; junction bases unmatched: 3. Germline loops: CDR1 LGHNA, CDR2 YNFKEQ. The CDR3 covers 16 residues. This CDR3 reads CASSRSSGGDQETQYF. In nucleotides, the CDR3 is TGTGCCAGCAGCCGATCTAGCGGGGGGGACCAAGAGACCCAGTACTTC.

Concerning this clonotype: A read error may be the cause here, since a much bigger clone is one base away. The V call is TRBV10-3, the J call TRBJ2-7; TRBD1 or TRBD2 may be the D gene (5 bases each). This CDR3 region has 14 residues. Germline V lookup: CDR1 ENHRY, CDR2 SYGVKD. The CDR3 sequence: CATSEWGRGDEQYF. The DNA for the CDR3 is TGTGCCACCAGTGAGTGGGGCCGGGGCGACGAGCAGTACTTC.

Only one count was recorded for this clonotype. This chain connects TRBV11-1 to TRBJ2-1, with 10 nucleotides matching TRBD1. The CDR3 consists of 15 residues. V dropped 0 bases and J dropped 9; count of bases not matched to a gene: 5. Germline-derived CDR1 and CDR2 are SGHAT and FQDESV (reference sequence). The CDR3 reads CASSLAGQGIGEQFF. The CDR3 bases are TGTGCCAGCAGCTTAGCGGGACAGGGGATCGGTGAGCAGTTCTTC.

Comments on this clonotype: A much larger clone is a single base away; this may be a read error. The chain is built from TRBV5-1 and TRBJ1-1; TRBD1 is a possible D gene (5 bases). Germline V gene lookup returns CDR1 SGHRS and CDR2 YFSETQ. V lost 0 bases, J lost 3 bases, and 15 bases lay in between. This CDR3 is 16 amino acids long. The CDR3 loop is CASSLGGRGRDTEAFF. CDR3 sequence (DNA): TGCGCCAGCAGCTTGGGAGGCCGGGGGAGGGACACTGAAGCTTTCTTT.

A note on this clonotype: This may be a read error: a much more frequent sequence differs by one nucleotide. The chain joins TRBV7-2 to TRBJ1-6; D is uncertain. Germline lookup yields CDR1 SGHTA and CDR2 FQGNSA. The CDR3 length is 13 residues. CDR3 sequence: CASSLEASSPRHF. The CDR3 DNA reads as TGTGCCAGCAGCTTAGAGGCGAGTTCACCCCGCCACTTT.

The sample holds many counts of this clonotype. This chain joins TRBV5-1 and TRBJ1-6; 7 bases line up with TRBD1. CDR1 SGHRS and CDR2 YFSETQ come from the germline V gene. Trimming at V came to 4 bases and at J to 3 bases, leaving 1 base not matched to a gene. CDR3 length: 14 residues. The CDR3 sequence is CASSRDSYNSPLHF. CDR3 DNA sequence: TGCGCCAGCAGCCGGGACAGCTATAATTCACCCCTCCACTTT.

This clonotype has just a few counts. The J gene is TRBJ2-7, the V gene TRBV30; the D gene is possibly TRBD2 (8 bases). Deletions cut 2 bases from V and 6 bases from J, with 17 bases between. CDR1 is GTSNPN, CDR2 SVGIG, per germline (reference sequence). The CDR3 runs 14 residues. CDR3 nucleotides: TGTGCCTGGAGTCGGGAGGGGGCCTTGAGCGAGCAGTACTTC. Protein: CAWSREGALSEQYF.

This clonotype was seen a few times. This could be a read error, since a much larger clone is one nucleotide away. This chain joins TRBV3-1 and TRBJ2-7, with D possibly TRBD2 on 6 matching bases. This CDR3 spans 13 amino acids. Looked up from germline, CDR1 is LGHDT and CDR2 is YNNKEL (reference sequence). Between the trimmed V and J ends, which lost 4 bases and 6 bases, there was a span of 13 bases. The CDR3 DNA reads TGTGCCAGCAGCCCCCACGTGGGAGGCGAGCAGTACTTC. Translated, it gives CASSPHVGGEQYF.

This clonotype came up many times. V and J are TRBV6-1 and TRBJ1-2; maybe TRBD1 (5 bases). CDR1 and CDR2 (germline): MNHNS, SASEGT. The ends were cut back, 0 bases at V and 1 base at J, with 6 bases in the middle. The CDR3 is 14 amino acids. The CDR3 DNA reads TGTGCCAGCAGTGAAGCGACAGATAACTATGGCTACACCTTC. Translation: CASSEATDNYGYTF.

As for this clonotype: This may stem from a read error, because a much larger clone lies one nucleotide away. The rearrangement joins TRBV7-2 to TRBJ1-5, with D uncertain. The CDR3 has 15 residues. Germline CDR1 reads SGHTA; CDR2 reads FQGNSA. The CDR3, as DNA: TGTGCCAGCAGCTTATTCGGGATAGGCAATCAGTCCCAGCATTTT. It codes for CASSLFGIGNQSQHF.

This clonotype was seen more than once but under ten times. A much larger clone lies one base from this, so it may be a read error. The chain has TRBV10-3 and TRBJ2-5, with 9 bases aligning to TRBD1. The J call is doubtful: the DNA matches TRBJ2-1 better. The CDR3 loop spans 15 amino acids. Germline V gives CDR1 ENHRY, CDR2 SYGVKD. The CDR3 loop reads CAISDGQGYQETQFF. The CDR3 bases are TGTGCCATCAGTGATGGACAGGGGTACCAAGAGACCCAGTTCTTC.

The rearrangement uses TRBV12-3 or TRBV12-4 and TRBJ2-3; TRBD2 agrees at 12 bases. The CDR3 totals 16 residues. V lost 7 bases and J lost 11; bases outside the gene matches: 16. CDR3 residues: CASTDPGLAGVNVQYF. DNA for the CDR3: TGTGCCAGCACCGACCCGGGACTAGCGGGTGTAAATGTGCAGTATTTT.

This clonotype was seen at least ten times. This rearrangement joins TRBV20-1 to TRBJ1-4; TRBD1 agrees at 7 bases. This CDR3 has 15 residues. V lost 4 bases, J lost 4 bases, and 9 bases stayed unmatched. Germline-derived CDR1 and CDR2 are DFQATT and SNEGSKA (reference sequence). The CDR3 bases are TGCAGTGCTATTAAGGGGGCGATTGGTAATGAAAAACTGTTTTTT. Encoded protein: CSAIKGAIGNEKLFF.

The sample holds many counts of this clonotype. The chain combines TRBV10-3 with TRBJ1-2; 9 bases are shared with TRBD1. The CDR3 length is 14 residues. With 10 bases clipped from V and 2 bases from J, the junction kept 8 bases outside the gene matches. CDR1 and CDR2 (germline): ENHRY, SYGVKD. The CDR3 here is CATQTGQGNYGYTF. The CDR3 DNA is TGTGCCACACAAACCGGACAGGGGAACTATGGCTACACCTTC.

This clonotype has a handful of counts. It may be a read error: a sequence one base away is much more abundant. The chain combines TRBV20-1 with TRBJ2-3, with D perhaps TRBD1 or TRBD2 (6 bases each). Trimming left V 2 bases short and J 6 bases short, with 12 bases between. Germline lookup yields CDR1 DFQATT and CDR2 SNEGSKA (reference sequence). The CDR3 is 13 amino acids. In DNA, the CDR3 is TGCAGTGCTAGAAAGGGGGGCGTCGATACGCAGTATTTT. This sequence encodes CSARKGGVDTQYF.

Worth noting for this clonotype: One junction end does not reproduce the germline sequence, and a read error may be involved. This chain joins TRBV14 and TRBJ2-2; possible D gene TRBD2, 5 bases. Germline V CDR1 and CDR2: SGHDN, FVKESK. The CDR3 covers 14 residues. The CDR3: CASSQSRTTGKLFF. The CDR3 nucleotides read TGTGCCAGCAGCCAAAGCCGAACCACCGGGAAGCTGTTTTTT. Combining the CDR3 with reference TRBV14 and TRBJ2-2 gives the whole variable domain EAGVTQFPSHSVIEKGQTVTLRCDPISGHDNLYWYRRVMGKEIKFLLHFVKESKQDESGMPNNRFLAERTGGTYSTLKVQPAELEDSGVYFCASSQSRTTGKLFFGEGSRLTVL.

The genes are TRBV28 and TRBJ1-2, with D possibly TRBD1 on 5 matching bases. From germline, CDR1 is MDHEN and CDR2 SYDVKM. Trimming took off 10 bases at V and 11 bases at J, with 20 bases between the two ends. CDR3 size: 12 residues. CDR3 nucleotide sequence: TGTGCCACTGCGCCATCGGGGACCGCTTACACCTTC. Its translation: CATAPSGTAYTF.

Comments on this clonotype: A read error may explain this, as a much larger clone is one base away. The chain joins TRBV4-1 to TRBJ2-5, with TRBD1 matching 11 bases. CDR3 length: 12 residues. Germline V gene lookup returns CDR1 MGHRA and CDR2 YSYEKL. The V and J ends lost 2 bases and 13 bases, in that order; junction bases with no gene match: 3. CDR3 sequence (DNA): TGCGCCAGCAGCCAACCGGGACAGGGGGGGTACTTC. Protein: CASSQPGQGGYF.